This T cell receptor beta chain was obtained from a study of post-analysis software for immune sequencing data. Study-wide findings and caveats: TRBV5-6, TRBV5-1 and TRBV20-1 were among four or five TRBV segments more frequent in patients than controls.

This CDR3 spans 16 amino acids. The V segment lost 3 bases and the J segment 1 base; nucleotides outside the gene matches: 7. Only a few counts were recorded for this clonotype. The antigen is undetermined. Unique molecular identifiers featured in each of the TCR beta cDNA libraries. TCRdb reprocessed the PCR reads via MiXCR and lists one record per CDR3 protein. The sample lists roughly 150,000 distinct CDR3 sequences, 35% to 40% seen once, with around 30% in the top ten. Sequenced material: blood, taken after autologous hematopoietic stem cell transplantation. This TCR derives from a girl aged 10-17 years with multiple sclerosis. This rearrangement joins TRBV12-3 or TRBV12-4 to TRBJ2-7; the match to TRBD1 covers 9 bases. The CDR3 DNA reads as TGTGCCAGCAGTTTGGGCCGGGACAGGGAATCCTACGAGCAGTACTTC. This codes for CASSLGRDRESYEQYF.